Following are 25 T cell receptor beta chains from one sample sequenced in a study of T cell responses to AZD1222 COVID-19 vaccine. Sequenced by immunoSEQ multiplex PCR; TCRdb stores in-frame clones only, minus some. The top ten clones hold about 7% of a sample with 90,000 to 120,000 clones, around 92% of them seen once. The specimen was peripheral blood, collected on day 0 of AZD1222 vaccination. The receptors shown here come from an adult in good health.

The V and J genes are TRBV5-4 and TRBJ1-1, with D unresolved. Germline CDR1 reads SGHNT; CDR2 reads YYREEE (reference sequence). Deletions cut 1 base from V and 0 bases from J, with 7 bases between. This CDR3 is built from 14 residues. CDR3: CASSLPSMNTEAFF. The CDR3 nucleotides are TGTGCCAGCAGCTTGCCTTCAATGAACACTGAAGCTTTCTTT. The entire variable domain, with the rest obtained from reference TRBV5-4 and TRBJ1-1, is as follows: ETGVTQSPTHLIKTRGQQVTLRCSSQSGHNTVSWYQQALGQGPQFIFQYYREEENGRGNFPPRFSGLQFPNYSSELNVNALELDDSALYLCASSLPSMNTEAFFGQGTRLTVV.

V and J are TRBV5-1 and TRBJ2-1; TRBD1 matches at 12 bases. Trimming removed 4 bases from V and 8 bases from J; junction bases left unmatched: 10. CDR3 size: 16 residues. The germline V gene has CDR1 SGHRS and CDR2 YFSETQ. Here the CDR3 reads CASSAMPGQGADEQFF. The CDR3, as DNA: TGCGCCAGCAGCGCAATGCCGGGACAGGGGGCTGATGAGCAGTTCTTC. The complete variable domain, with remaining parts taken from reference TRBV5-1 and TRBJ2-1, reads KAGVTQTPRYLIKTRGQQVTLSCSPISGHRSVSWYQQTPGQGLQFLFEYFSETQRNKGNFPGRFSGRQFSNSRSEMNVSTLELGDSALYLCASSAMPGQGADEQFFGPGTRLTVL.

This sequence joins TRBV28 and TRBJ2-3; 9 nucleotides align to TRBD2. Trimming removed 7 bases from V and 4 bases from J; junction bases left unmatched: 15. The CDR3 has 17 residues. Germline V gives CDR1 MDHEN, CDR2 SYDVKM. The CDR3 here is CASIRGGSGRKADTQYF. CDR3 bases: TGTGCCAGCATTCGGGGAGGTAGCGGGAGAAAAGCAGATACGCAGTATTTT. The whole variable domain, remainder taken from reference TRBV28 and TRBJ2-3, is DVKVTQSSRYLVKRTGEKVFLECVQDMDHENMFWYRQDPGLGLRLIYFSYDVKMKEKGDIPEGYSVSREKKERFSLILESASTNQTSMYLCASIRGGSGRKADTQYFGPGTRLTVL.

The V call is TRBV18, the J call TRBJ2-3; no definite D call. The germline V and J ends were trimmed by 3 bases and 5 bases, with 6 bases remaining between them. This CDR3 spans 12 amino acids. Germline CDR1 is KGHSH and CDR2 is LQKENI. CDR3 sequence reads: CASSPGGDTQYF. CDR3 DNA sequence: TGTGCCAGCTCACCGGGTGGAGATACGCAGTATTTT.

J is TRBJ1-2 and V is TRBV7-2; 7 bases are a match to TRBD1. This CDR3 has 16 residues. V dropped 3 bases and J dropped 7; count of bases not matched to a gene: 14. Germline CDR1 and CDR2: SGHTA and FQGNSA. The CDR3 region has the DNA TGTGCCAGCAGCTTGAATCGACAGGGTGAATCCTCTGGCTACACCTTC. It yields the protein CASSLNRQGESSGYTF.

The chain is built from TRBV28 and TRBJ1-3, with D possibly matching TRBD1 (5 bases). Germline CDR1 MDHEN, CDR2 SYDVKM. The CDR3 runs to 15 residues. V lost 4 bases and J lost 3, with 13 bases in between. DNA of the CDR3: TGTGCCAGCAGTTGGGCAGGGACGGGTGGAAACACCATATATTTT. It specifies CASSWAGTGGNTIYF. Supplemented by reference TRBV28 and TRBJ1-3, the full variable domain reads DVKVTQSSRYLVKRTGEKVFLECVQDMDHENMFWYRQDPGLGLRLIYFSYDVKMKEKGDIPEGYSVSREKKERFSLILESASTNQTSMYLCASSWAGTGGNTIYFGEGSWLTVV.

The chain is built from TRBV4-1 and TRBJ2-5; D gene unclear. The germline CDR1 and CDR2 sequences are MGHRA and YSYEKL. V gave up 1 base and J gave up 2 bases, with 8 bases separating them. The CDR3 extends over 14 amino acids. CDR3 in DNA: TGCGCCAGCAGCCAAGGAAAACAGCAAGAGACCCAGTACTTC. It specifies CASSQGKQQETQYF.

The chain joins TRBV12-3 or TRBV12-4 to TRBJ2-5; D is ambiguous. This CDR3 is 12 amino acids long. Deletions cut 3 bases from V and 4 bases from J, with 6 bases between. The CDR3 coding sequence is TGTGCCAGCAGTTTTTATGGAGAGACCCAGTACTTC. This codes for CASSFYGETQYF.

This clone appeared a few times. The chain employs TRBV9 and TRBJ2-5; TRBD1 aligns across 9 bases. This CDR3 is built from 15 residues. Germline CDR1 reads SGDLS; CDR2 reads YYNGEE. Trimming took 2 bases from V and 5 from J; bases not matched to a gene: 7. The CDR3 nucleotides are TGTGCCAGCAGCGTTTCCGGGACAGGGAGGGAGACCCAGTACTTC. Residues: CASSVSGTGRETQYF.

V is TRBV3-1 (or the pseudogene TRBV3-2) and J is TRBJ1-1, with D uncertain. The CDR3 has 19 residues. V lost 4 bases, J lost 1 base, and 25 bases lay in between. Germline V gene data show CDR1 as LGHDT and CDR2 as YNNKEL (reference sequence). For the CDR3, the DNA is TGTGCCAGCAGCCCCTCGATATCTTTCTTGGACTATCAGAACACTGAAGCTTTCTTT. Protein product: CASSPSISFLDYQNTEAFF.

V is TRBV10-3 and J is TRBJ1-3, with 9 nucleotides matching TRBD1. Losses at the gene ends were 6 bases for V and 1 base for J; bases not matched to a gene: 1. The CDR3 is made up of 14 amino acids. The germline V gene has CDR1 ENHRY and CDR2 SYGVKD. The CDR3 DNA follows: TGTGCCATCAGGGGGACAGGGTCTGGAAACACCATATATTTT. Translated: CAIRGTGSGNTIYF.

The rearrangement uses TRBV7-3 and TRBJ2-7; 7 bases are a match to TRBD1. Unmatched junction bases numbered 9, after V lost 5 bases and J lost 2 bases. The CDR3 extends over 15 amino acids. Looked up from germline, CDR1 is SGHTA and CDR2 is FQGTGA. Written as DNA, the CDR3 is TGTGCCAGCAGCCAACAGGGGAGTCCCCCCTACGAGCAGTACTTC. As protein: CASSQQGSPPYEQYF.

This chain connects TRBV5-1 to TRBJ2-3; a weak D match, TRBD1 (6 bases). Germline V gene lookup returns CDR1 SGHRS and CDR2 YFSETQ. The V end was cut by 3 bases, the J end by 0 bases, with 11 bases between. The CDR3 is 15 residues long. The CDR3 loop reads CASSSHGQSTDTQYF. CDR3 sequence (DNA): TGCGCCAGCAGCTCCCATGGACAGAGCACAGATACGCAGTATTTT.

The chain joins TRBV6-2 or TRBV6-3 to TRBJ2-3; TRBD2 agrees at 8 bases. CDR3 length: 15 residues. The germline V gene encodes CDR1 MNHEY and CDR2 SVGEGT. V lost 3 bases and J lost 11; bases outside the gene matches: 13. In DNA, the CDR3 is TGTGCCAGCAGTTATTTAGCGGGATCCTTAGTCGAGCAGTATTTT. Translation: CASSYLAGSLVEQYF.

The chain couples TRBV18 to TRBJ1-5; 8 bases align to TRBD1. Per the germline V gene, CDR1 is KGHSH and CDR2 is LQKENI. V trimming: 0 bases; J trimming: 4 bases; junction bases outside the gene matches: 2. The CDR3 runs 15 residues. DNA for the CDR3: TGTGCCAGCTCACCACCCCGACAGGGGAATCAGCCCCAGCATTTT. This translates into CASSPPRQGNQPQHF.

CDR3 loop: CASRRDYLSYEQYF. CDR3 nucleotide sequence: TGCGCCAGCAGGAGGGACTATTTATCCTACGAGCAGTACTTC. V gene TRBV5-1 combines with J gene TRBJ2-7, with TRBD2 matching over 7 bases. This CDR3 contains 14 residues. Germline V gives CDR1 SGHRS, CDR2 YFSETQ. Unmatched junction bases numbered 6, after V lost 5 bases and J lost 1 base.

J is TRBJ1-1 and V is TRBV15; D gene uncertain. CDR1 is LNHNV and CDR2 is YYDKDF in the germline V gene (reference sequence). V lost 1 base, J lost 1 base, and 7 bases lay in between. The length of the CDR3 is 14 residues. The CDR3 region has the DNA TGTGCCACCAGCAGAGTTAACAGGAACACTGAAGCTTTCTTT. It is translated as CATSRVNRNTEAFF.

The chain joins TRBV7-3 to TRBJ1-2; no definite D call. CDR3 length: 16 residues. V lost 0 bases to trimming and J lost 3 bases, with 14 bases between them. CDR1 SGHTA and CDR2 FQGTGA come from the germline V gene. The CDR3 protein is CASSLTSDGPYYGYTF. CDR3 DNA sequence: TGTGCCAGCAGCTTAACCTCCGACGGACCATACTATGGCTACACCTTC.

V and J are TRBV28 and TRBJ1-2; D unclear. The CDR3 consists of 11 residues. Per the germline V gene, CDR1 is MDHEN and CDR2 is SYDVKM. V gave up 6 bases and J gave up 4 bases, with 6 bases separating them. DNA for the CDR3: TGTGCCAGCAGCGGACGCTATGGCTACACCTTC. It specifies CASSGRYGYTF.

The chain has TRBV3-1 (or the pseudogene TRBV3-2) and TRBJ2-1; D may be TRBD2 (6 bases). CDR1 is LGHDT, CDR2 YNNKEL, per germline (reference sequence). CDR3 length equals 14 residues. Trimming took off 1 base at V and 6 bases at J, with 10 bases between the two ends. The CDR3 nucleotides are TGTGCCAGCAGCCAAGCGGGAGCCTTCAATGAGCAGTTCTTC. Protein: CASSQAGAFNEQFF.

The rearrangement uses TRBV29-1 and TRBJ1-2; unclear D gene. Deletions cut 6 bases from V and 3 bases from J, with 14 bases between. The CDR3 spans 13 residues. Germline CDR1 reads SQVTM; CDR2 reads ANQGSEA. The CDR3 reads CSVMDEEDYGYTF. CDR3 DNA: TGCAGCGTGATGGATGAGGAAGACTATGGCTACACCTTC. Full variable domain (outside the CDR3, taken from reference TRBV29-1 and TRBJ1-2): SAVISQKPSRDICQRGTSLTIQCQVDSQVTMMFWYRQQPGQSLTLIATANQGSEATYESGFVIDKFPISRPNLTFSTLTVSNMSPEDSSIYLCSVMDEEDYGYTFGSGTRLTVV.

This chain connects TRBV6-1 to TRBJ2-3; D is uncertain. There are 16 residues in the CDR3. Germline CDR1 MNHNS, CDR2 SASEGT. V was cut by 0 bases and J by 4 bases, with 14 bases left in between. The CDR3: CASSEAPSQAPDTQYF. CDR3 nucleotides: TGTGCCAGCAGTGAAGCGCCGTCCCAAGCCCCAGATACGCAGTATTTT.

The V call is TRBV3-1 (or the pseudogene TRBV3-2), the J call TRBJ2-1, with D tentatively TRBD2 (5 bases). Germline V gene lookup returns CDR1 LGHDT and CDR2 YNNKEL (reference sequence). This CDR3 comprises 12 residues. V lost 4 bases to trimming and J lost 7 bases, with 8 bases between them. The CDR3, as DNA: TGTGCCAGCAGCCCGAGGGAGAATGAGCAGTTCTTC. This gives the protein CASSPRENEQFF.

V is TRBV6-2 or TRBV6-3 and J is TRBJ1-5; 9 bases map to TRBD1. CDR1 and CDR2 (germline): MNHEY, SVGEGT. CDR3 size: 15 residues. The V and J ends lost 4 bases and 7 bases, in that order; junction bases with no gene match: 8. The CDR3 region has the DNA TGTGCCAGCAGTTTCAAGACAGGGGGTCGGCAGCCCCAGCATTTT. Its translation is CASSFKTGGRQPQHF.

This chain joins TRBV6-2 or TRBV6-3 and TRBJ2-2; D call uncertain. Germline CDR1 MNHEY, CDR2 SVGEGT. The CDR3 consists of 11 residues. V was pared by 2 bases and J by 6 bases, with 1 base between. CDR3 loop: CASSYPGELFF. CDR3 DNA: TGTGCCAGCAGTTACCCCGGGGAGCTGTTTTTT.